This T cell receptor beta chain was retrieved from a study of blood T cell repertoires in COVID-19. On the study more broadly: The study drew acute and convalescent COVID-19 samples from the United States, Italy and Spain. In each case, the material was cDNA or gDNA derived from T cells, B-cell-depleted T cells, or PBMCs.

This clone was seen a single time. The CDR3 extends over 15 amino acids. J gave up 0 bases and V 6 bases, and 4 bases lay outside the gene matches. Germline V gene sequence: CDR1 MGHDK, CDR2 SYGVNS. TCRdb keeps only in-frame clones here, not all; method: immunoSEQ multiplex PCR. This sample yields around 100,000 clones, of which roughly 80% are seen a single time; around 12% belongs to the top ten. J is TRBJ2-1 and V is TRBV25-1; the match to TRBD1 covers 8 bases. The source of this sequence is a human donor in a cohort sampled during active COVID-19. The sequenced material came from peripheral blood. The CDR3 region has the DNA TGTGCCAGCAGCCAGGACAGGGACTCCTACAATGAGCAGTTCTTC. Amino acid sequence: CASSQDRDSYNEQFF.